The next 25 T cell receptor beta chains were all read from a single sample in a study of cytomegalovirus exposure and HLA in healthy donors. Data came from immunoSEQ multiplex PCR; TCRdb stores just in-frame clones and leaves some out. Here the sample spans some 170,000 clones, around 81% being singletons. Sequences were obtained from PBMCs. The source is a man aged 25-45 years in good health and CMV-seropositive.

This chain links TRBV6-6 with TRBJ2-6; D is possibly TRBD1 (6 bases). V dropped 5 bases and J dropped 0 bases, with 8 bases sitting between them. The CDR3 spans 15 residues. Germline V gives CDR1 MNHNY, CDR2 SVGAGI (reference sequence). The DNA of the CDR3 is TGTGCCAGCAGTAGGGACAACTCTGGGGCCAACGTCCTGACTTTC. Translated: CASSRDNSGANVLTF.

The CDR3 DNA is TGTGCCAGCAGCTCCCGACAGGGGGCGGAAGAGACCCAGTACTTC. This sequence encodes CASSSRQGAEETQYF. The chain links TRBV5-4 to TRBJ2-5, with 10 bases identical to TRBD1. Germline trimming cut 3 bases from V and 3 bases from J; bases unmatched to any gene: 5. Germline loops: CDR1 SGHNT, CDR2 YYREEE (reference sequence). This CDR3 contains 15 residues.

The V call is TRBV5-1, the J call TRBJ1-1, with unresolved D. This CDR3 is built from 14 residues. V was cut by 2 bases and J by 2 bases, with 10 bases left in between. The germline CDR1 and CDR2 sequences are SGHRS and YFSETQ. The CDR3 coding sequence is TGCGCCAGCAGCTTTGACGGAGGAAACACTGAAGCTTTCTTT. Protein sequence: CASSFDGGNTEAFF.

The V and J genes are TRBV29-1 and TRBJ2-1; the match to TRBD2 covers 10 bases. There are 14 residues in the CDR3. The germline gives CDR1 SQVTM, CDR2 ANQGSEA. V dropped 5 bases and J dropped 7; count of bases not matched to a gene: 8. CDR3 loop: CSVPLAGAVNEQFF. The CDR3 DNA follows: TGCAGCGTTCCTCTAGCGGGGGCCGTAAATGAGCAGTTCTTC.

This chain joins TRBV2 and TRBJ2-5; 14 nucleotides align to TRBD2. The CDR3 is made up of 15 amino acids. CDR1 is SNHLY and CDR2 is FYNNEI in the germline V gene. V lost 7 bases and J lost 7; bases outside the gene matches: 8. CDR3 bases: TGTGCCAGCACCGAGACTAGCGGGGGGGCCCTGACCCAGTACTTC. As protein: CASTETSGGALTQYF.

The rearrangement joins TRBV9 to TRBJ2-3; TRBD2 matches at 7 bases. V shed 4 bases and J 2 bases; nucleotides not matched to a gene: 4. Germline lookup yields CDR1 SGDLS and CDR2 YYNGEE. This CDR3 comprises 14 residues. CDR3 amino acids: CASSTSGDTDTQYF. In nucleotides, the CDR3 is TGTGCCAGCAGCACAAGCGGGGACACAGATACGCAGTATTTT.

The chain joins TRBV11-2 to TRBJ1-5; no firm D call. The germline CDR1 and CDR2 sequences are SGHAT and FQNNGV. The CDR3 runs to 12 residues. Between the trimmed V and J ends, which lost 5 bases and 9 bases, there was a span of 11 bases. The CDR3 sequence: CASSHPSGPQHF. CDR3 nucleotide sequence: TGTGCCAGCAGCCACCCGTCGGGGCCCCAGCATTTT.

This clone was seen more than once but under ten times. The chain uses TRBV4-1 and TRBJ1-5; 7 bases agree with TRBD1. Germline V gene sequence: CDR1 MGHRA, CDR2 YSYEKL. The ends lost 4 bases at V and 3 bases at J; junction bases unmatched: 9. This CDR3 has 16 amino acids. CDR3 amino acids: CASSLLAGQDNQPQHF. The CDR3 coding sequence is TGCGCCAGCAGCCTCCTCGCTGGACAGGACAATCAGCCCCAGCATTTT.

This clone was detected only once. The rearrangement uses TRBV27 and TRBJ1-1; TRBD1 agrees at 8 bases. V gave up 5 bases and J gave up 8 bases; unmatched junction bases: 10. Germline loops: CDR1 MNHEY, CDR2 SMNVEV (reference sequence). The CDR3 totals 14 residues. The CDR3 sequence is CASSQRQGIGEAFF. Written as DNA, the CDR3 is TGTGCCAGCAGTCAAAGACAGGGGATAGGGGAAGCTTTCTTT.

The genes are TRBV14 and TRBJ2-2; 7 bases align to TRBD2. Germline assignment: CDR1 SGHDN and CDR2 FVKESK. This CDR3 region has 14 residues. J gave up 6 bases and V 3 bases, and 4 bases lay outside the gene matches. The DNA of the CDR3 is TGTGCCAGCAGCCAGGGGGGGTTCTCCGGGGAGCTGTTTTTT. It translates to CASSQGGFSGELFF.

The genes are TRBV13 and TRBJ2-7, with 9 bases lining up with TRBD2. V lost 1 base, J lost 7 bases, and 2 bases stayed unmatched. Germline V gene lookup returns CDR1 PRHDT and CDR2 FYEKMQ (reference sequence). This CDR3 has 13 residues. The DNA for the CDR3 is TGTGCCAGCAGCTTAGAACTAGCGGGTGAGCAGTACTTC. Its translation: CASSLELAGEQYF.

J is TRBJ2-7 and V is TRBV5-8; TRBD1 aligns across 7 bases. V shed 4 bases and J 3 bases; nucleotides not matched to a gene: 7. CDR3 length: 14 residues. Germline CDR1 and CDR2: SGHTS and YDEGEE. CDR3 sequence (DNA): TGTGCCAGCAGCCGACAGGGAAGAGACTACGAGCAGTACTTC. It is translated as CASSRQGRDYEQYF.

The chain recombines TRBV7-9 with TRBJ2-7; D unclear. This CDR3 comprises 15 residues. The germline V gene has CDR1 SEHNR and CDR2 FQNEAQ (reference sequence). V was clipped by 1 base and J by 0 bases, with 10 bases between them. The CDR3 coding sequence is TGTGCCAGCAGCTTAGGGGCAATCCTCTCCTACGAGCAGTACTTC. It encodes CASSLGAILSYEQYF.

The chain recombines TRBV7-2 with TRBJ2-7; 10 positions agree with TRBD1. The ends lost 5 bases at V and 5 bases at J; junction bases unmatched: 6. The CDR3 loop spans 14 amino acids. Germline V CDR1 and CDR2: SGHTA, FQGNSA. The CDR3 spells CASSGSGTGDEQYF. The CDR3 nucleotides read TGTGCCAGCAGCGGCTCGGGGACAGGGGACGAGCAGTACTTC.

The genes are TRBV27 and TRBJ2-6; the match to TRBD2 covers 11 bases. CDR3 length: 19 amino acids. Germline CDR1 and CDR2: MNHEY and SMNVEV (reference sequence). V shed 5 bases, J shed 0 bases, and the junction held 9 bases outside the gene matches. This CDR3 reads CASSPRPLAGGSGANVLTF. The CDR3, as DNA: TGTGCCAGCAGTCCACGGCCCCTAGCGGGGGGCTCTGGGGCCAACGTCCTGACTTTC.

Notes on this clone: This specimen includes other DNA sequences encoding the same CDR3. This sequence joins TRBV7-3 and TRBJ2-6; no reliable D call. This CDR3 has 16 amino acids. Trimming removed 0 bases at V and 0 bases at J, with 6 bases between. The germline V gene encodes CDR1 SGHTA and CDR2 FQGTGA. The CDR3 sequence is CASSLTGGSGANVLTF. The CDR3 coding sequence is TGTGCCAGCAGCTTAACTGGCGGCTCTGGGGCCAACGTCCTGACTTTC.

The V call is TRBV5-5, the J call TRBJ1-2; D may be TRBD1 (5 bases). V was pared by 1 base and J by 6 bases, with 13 bases between. There are 14 residues in the CDR3. Germline lookup yields CDR1 SGHKS and CDR2 YYEKEE (reference sequence). The CDR3 loop is CASSLSEGRDGYTF. The CDR3 DNA sequence: TGTGCCAGCAGCTTGTCGGAGGGACGGGATGGCTACACCTTC. The variable domain in full, completed from reference TRBV5-5 and TRBJ1-2, reads DAGVTQSPTHLIKTRGQQVTLRCSPISGHKSVSWYQQVLGQGPQFIFQYYEKEERGRGNFPDRFSARQFPNYSSELNVNALLLGDSALYLCASSLSEGRDGYTFGSGTRLTVV.

This chain uses TRBV29-1 with TRBJ1-1, with D hard to call. Trimming stripped 0 bases from V and 4 bases from J, with 15 bases between. This CDR3 is built from 15 residues. The germline V gene has CDR1 SQVTM and CDR2 ANQGSEA. As DNA, the CDR3 is TGCAGCGTTGAAGATCGCCGAATCCGGGGCACTGAAGCTTTCTTT. Translating it yields CSVEDRRIRGTEAFF.

This clone is a singleton in its sample. The rearrangement uses TRBV14 and TRBJ2-7, with 7 positions matching TRBD2. The germline CDR1 and CDR2 sequences are SGHDN and FVKESK. J gave up 6 bases and V 2 bases, and 7 bases lay outside the gene matches. The CDR3 runs 14 residues. In DNA, the CDR3 is TGTGCCAGCAGCCAAACCGGGGGGTGGGGCGAGCAGTACTTC. Protein: CASSQTGGWGEQYF.

V is TRBV7-2 and J is TRBJ1-2, with D tentatively TRBD1 (5 bases). The CDR3 contains 15 residues. Between the trimmed V and J ends, which lost 2 bases and 1 base, there was a span of 11 bases. CDR1 and CDR2 from the germline V gene are SGHTA and FQGNSA. The CDR3: CASSLSTALNYGYTF. The CDR3 nucleotides read TGTGCCAGCAGCTTATCGACAGCCCTTAACTATGGCTACACCTTC.

This clone appeared a few times. V usage is TRBV2 and J usage is TRBJ2-7; no firm D call. The CDR3 is 13 residues long. Trimming left V 4 bases short and J 2 bases short, with 9 bases between. Germline-derived CDR1 and CDR2 are SNHLY and FYNNEI. Here the CDR3 reads CASSAVHTYEQYF. The DNA for the CDR3 is TGTGCCAGCAGTGCGGTCCATACCTACGAGCAGTACTTC.

V usage is TRBV27 and J usage is TRBJ1-2, with D tentatively TRBD1 (5 bases). CDR1 is MNHEY and CDR2 is SMNVEV in the germline V gene (reference sequence). This CDR3 region has 15 residues. V gave up 0 bases and J gave up 2 bases, with 10 bases separating them. This CDR3 reads CASSLSETANYGYTF. The CDR3 DNA sequence: TGTGCCAGCAGTTTATCGGAGACAGCCAACTATGGCTACACCTTC.

By its share, this clone is medium-sized. The chain employs TRBV19 and TRBJ1-5; TRBD1 agrees at 9 bases. V lost 4 bases and J lost 2; bases outside the gene matches: 3. This CDR3 region has 15 residues. Germline V gene lookup returns CDR1 LNHDA and CDR2 SQIVND (reference sequence). CDR3 bases: TGTGCCAGTAGTAGGGACAGGGCAGGCAATCAGCCCCAGCATTTT. Translated: CASSRDRAGNQPQHF.

This clone showed up just once. The CDR3 DNA follows: TGTGCCAGCAGCCATCCTAGCGGGGGGGCCGCCTCCGAGCAGTACTTC. Protein: CASSHPSGGAASEQYF. The chain employs TRBV4-2 and TRBJ2-7; 12 bases are a match to TRBD2. The CDR3 is 16 residues long. The ends lost 3 bases at V and 6 bases at J; junction bases unmatched: 9. Germline loops: CDR1 LGHNA, CDR2 YNFKEQ.

The chain combines TRBV9 with TRBJ2-7, with a tentative D call TRBD1 (6 bases). Germline V gene sequence: CDR1 SGDLS, CDR2 YYNGEE. This CDR3 region has 14 residues. V lost 3 bases, J lost 0 bases, and 10 bases lay in between. CDR3 region: CASSAVDSSYEQYF. The CDR3 DNA reads as TGTGCCAGCAGCGCCGTGGACAGCTCCTACGAGCAGTACTTC.